The rows below give T cell receptor beta chains drawn from one sample of a study of human versus mouse CDR3 diversity and MHC coevolution. Measured with immunoSEQ multiplex PCR; TCRdb has only the in-frame clones, and not every one. The table shows about 80,000 clones, with 85% to 95% occurring only once. Sequencing was done on a sample of naive CD4+ T cells from blood. Receptors originate from a person aged 30-70 years in good health. Each CDR3 is given with its conserved first and last residue. The D gene is left open where the match is weak. Clone sizes are given selectively: once, few, many, or a class where the clone is expanded.

length: 15; J: TRBJ1-5; size: once; D: -; V: TRBV18; DNA: TGTGCCAGCTCACCCCCTATGGCAGGTTCACAGCCCCAGCATTTT; CDR3: CASSPPMAGSQPQHF
length: 13; J: TRBJ2-7; size: -; D: TRBD2; V: TRBV6-5; DNA: TGTGCCAGCGGACTAGCGGGGTCTTTCGAGCAGTACTTC; CDR3: CASGLAGSFEQYF
length: 13; J: TRBJ1-5; size: -; D: -; V: TRBV28; DNA: TGTGCCAGCAGTTTACAGATAAATCAGCCCCAGCATTTT; CDR3: CASSLQINQPQHF
length: 18; J: TRBJ2-1; size: -; D: TRBD2; V: TRBV5-1; DNA: TGCGCCAGCAGCTTGGCTAGCGGGCCCGCCAGCTCCTACAATGAGCAGTTCTTC; CDR3: CASSLASGPASSYNEQFF
length: 14; J: TRBJ2-3; size: once; D: -; V: TRBV5-1; DNA: TGCGCCAGCAGCTTGGGACGGGGCACAGATACGCAGTATTTT; CDR3: CASSLGRGTDTQYF
length: 13; J: TRBJ1-1; size: -; D: -; V: TRBV9; DNA: TGTGCCAGCAGCGTAGTAGGGGCGACTGAAGCTTTCTTT; CDR3: CASSVVGATEAFF
length: 14; J: TRBJ2-7; size: -; D: -; V: TRBV10-3; DNA: TGTGCCATCAGGGACATGGCTAAAACTCCCGAGCAGTACTTC; CDR3: CAIRDMAKTPEQYF
length: 16; J: TRBJ2-3; size: -; D: TRBD1; V: TRBV4-3; DNA: TGCGCCAGCAGCCAAGAGGGACAGGGCTTGACAGATACGCAGTATTTT; CDR3: CASSQEGQGLTDTQYF
length: 13; J: TRBJ1-1; size: -; D: TRBD1; V: TRBV7-2; DNA: TGTGCCAGCAGCGGGGGACAGCGCACTGAAGCTTTCTTT; CDR3: CASSGGQRTEAFF
length: 14; J: TRBJ2-5; size: -; D: -; V: TRBV14; DNA: TGTGCCAGCAGCCAAGATGAAGGCCGGCGGGCCCAGTACTTC; CDR3: CASSQDEGRRAQYF
length: 13; J: TRBJ2-5; size: -; D: -; V: TRBV11-2; DNA: TGTGCCAGCAGCTTCAACAGGCAAGAGACCCAGTACTTC; CDR3: CASSFNRQETQYF
length: 14; J: TRBJ1-1; size: -; D: -; V: TRBV5-5; DNA: TGTGCCAGCAGCCCATCCGCAGTGAACACTGAAGCTTTCTTT; CDR3: CASSPSAVNTEAFF
length: 13; J: TRBJ1-2; size: -; D: -; V: TRBV7-7; DNA: TGTGCCAGCAGCCCGGGGGAAGGCTATGGCTACACCTTC; CDR3: CASSPGEGYGYTF
length: 14; J: TRBJ2-7; size: -; D: TRBD2; V: TRBV7-2; DNA: TGTGCCAGCAGCCGGACTAGCGGATCCTACGAGCAGTACTTC; CDR3: CASSRTSGSYEQYF
length: 16; J: TRBJ2-3; size: once; D: TRBD2; V: TRBV7-2; DNA: TGTGCCAGCAGCCGAAGAGCGGGAGGCAGGAGAGATACGCAGTATTTT; CDR3: CASSRRAGGRRDTQYF
length: 16; J: TRBJ2-1; size: -; D: TRBD2; V: TRBV28; DNA: TGTGCCAGCAGTTTATCGGCTAGCGGGAGCTACAATGAGCAGTTCTTC; CDR3: CASSLSASGSYNEQFF
length: 16; J: TRBJ2-1; size: -; D: TRBD2; V: TRBV28; DNA: TGTGCCAGCAGCCCGCCAACTAGCGGGAAGTACAATGAGCAGTTCTTC; CDR3: CASSPPTSGKYNEQFF
length: 15; J: TRBJ1-2; size: -; D: -; V: TRBV7-2; DNA: TGTGCCAGCAGCGTTGGATTAGGAGCCTCGTATGGCTACACCTTC; CDR3: CASSVGLGASYGYTF
length: 14; J: TRBJ1-2; size: -; D: TRBD1; V: TRBV19; DNA: TGTGCCAGTAGTATAGGGGACAGGGTGGATGGCTACACCTTC; CDR3: CASSIGDRVDGYTF
length: 15; J: TRBJ2-2; size: -; D: TRBD2; V: TRBV5-1; DNA: TGCGCCAGCAGCCAGGGACTAGGTAACACCGGGGAGCTGTTTTTT; CDR3: CASSQGLGNTGELFF
length: 16; J: TRBJ2-7; size: -; D: -; V: TRBV7-8; DNA: TGTGCCAGCAGCTTAGCCACGAGGGTCACCCCCTACGAGCAGTACTTC; CDR3: CASSLATRVTPYEQYF
length: 14; J: TRBJ1-4; size: -; D: -; V: TRBV19; DNA: TGTGCCAGTAGTATCGACAGGCGTCTCAGAAAACTGTTTTTT; CDR3: CASSIDRRLRKLFF
length: 12; J: TRBJ1-1; size: -; D: -; V: TRBV14; DNA: TGTGCCAGCAGCCGCCAGGGGACCGAAGCTTTCTTT; CDR3: CASSRQGTEAFF
length: 14; J: TRBJ2-1; size: -; D: TRBD2; V: TRBV2; DNA: TGTGCCAGCAGTGAGGGGGTAGTAGCGGGAGAGCAGTTCTTC; CDR3: CASSEGVVAGEQFF
length: 15; J: TRBJ2-7; size: -; D: -; V: TRBV5-1; DNA: TGCGCCAGCAGCTTGGCGCGTGACACGTCCTACGAGCAGTACTTC; CDR3: CASSLARDTSYEQYF
length: 15; J: TRBJ2-3; size: -; D: -; V: TRBV11-3; DNA: TGTGCCAGCAGCTTACAGGGATCGAGCACAGATACGCAGTATTTT; CDR3: CASSLQGSSTDTQYF
length: 16; J: TRBJ2-3; size: -; D: -; V: TRBV25-1; DNA: TGTGCCAGCAGTGAAGGTCTAGCGCCTAGCACAGATACGCAGTATTTT; CDR3: CASSEGLAPSTDTQYF
length: 15; J: TRBJ2-5; size: once; D: TRBD2; V: TRBV28; DNA: TGTGCCAGCAGTACTGCAGGCGGGAGGGCAGAGACCCAGTACTTC; CDR3: CASSTAGGRAETQYF
length: 15; J: TRBJ1-6; size: -; D: TRBD1; V: TRBV7-2; DNA: TGTGCCAGCAGCTCCCGGGACAGGGGTAATTCACCCCTCCACTTT; CDR3: CASSSRDRGNSPLHF
length: 13; J: TRBJ1-2; size: -; D: -; V: TRBV7-9; DNA: TGTGCCAGCAGCCAGACAACTAACTATGGCTACACCTTC; CDR3: CASSQTTNYGYTF
length: 11; J: TRBJ1-1; size: -; D: TRBD1; V: TRBV10-3; DNA: TGTGCCATCCAGGGGGACACTGAAGCTTTCTTT; CDR3: CAIQGDTEAFF
length: 16; J: TRBJ1-6; size: -; D: TRBD1; V: TRBV5-1; DNA: TGCGCCAGCAGCTTACAGGGGGAGGCGAATAATTCACCCCTCCACTTT; CDR3: CASSLQGEANNSPLHF
length: 14; J: TRBJ1-2; size: -; D: TRBD1; V: TRBV7-2; DNA: TGTGCCAGCAGCTTCTTCGACAGGGGGCAAGGCTACACCTTC; CDR3: CASSFFDRGQGYTF
length: 13; J: TRBJ1-1; size: -; D: -; V: TRBV9; DNA: TGTGCCAGCAGCGCCCAGGGGAACACTGAAGCTTTCTTT; CDR3: CASSAQGNTEAFF
length: 15; J: TRBJ2-1; size: once; D: -; V: TRBV7-3; DNA: TGTGCCAGCAGCGCCCCTGGCGGTGGGCGGGGTGAGCAGTTCTTC; CDR3: CASSAPGGGRGEQFF
length: 14; J: TRBJ1-4; size: -; D: -; V: TRBV4-3; DNA: TGCGCCAGCAGCCAAGGGGAGGGACGTGAAAAACTGTTTTTT; CDR3: CASSQGEGREKLFF
length: 12; J: TRBJ2-7; size: -; D: -; V: TRBV30; DNA: TGTGCCTGGGGCCCGCAAGGCGGGAAGCAGTACTTC; CDR3: CAWGPQGGKQYF
length: 16; J: TRBJ2-7; size: -; D: -; V: TRBV6-5; DNA: TGTGCCAGCAGTTACTCGAAGGGGCGGGGCTCCTACGAGCAGTACTTC; CDR3: CASSYSKGRGSYEQYF
length: 14; J: TRBJ2-1; size: -; D: -; V: TRBV18; DNA: TGTGCCAGCTCACCATCGACAGGTTTCAATGAGCAGTTCTTC; CDR3: CASSPSTGFNEQFF
length: 12; J: TRBJ1-2; size: -; D: -; V: TRBV12-5; DNA: TGTGCTAGTGGTCTCACAGGGCCTGGCTACACCTTC; CDR3: CASGLTGPGYTF
length: 14; J: TRBJ1-5; size: -; D: -; V: TRBV6-1; DNA: TGTGCCAGCAGTGTTAGTGTTAGCAATCAGCCCCAGCATTTT; CDR3: CASSVSVSNQPQHF
length: 13; J: TRBJ1-1; size: -; D: TRBD1; V: TRBV28; DNA: TGCGCCAGCAGCCCGGACAGGGACACTGAAGCTTTCTTT; CDR3: CASSPDRDTEAFF
length: 15; J: TRBJ1-2; size: -; D: -; V: TRBV4-2; DNA: TGTGCCAGCAGCCGCGCGGACAGCCCGGGCAATGGCTACACCTTC; CDR3: CASSRADSPGNGYTF
length: 13; J: TRBJ1-1; size: -; D: -; V: TRBV18; DNA: TGTGCCAGCTCACTTGGGAGGAACACTGAAGCTTTCTTT; CDR3: CASSLGRNTEAFF
length: 13; J: TRBJ1-1; size: -; D: -; V: TRBV5-7; DNA: TGTGCCAGCAGCTTGTATTCGTACACTGAAGCTTTCTTT; CDR3: CASSLYSYTEAFF
length: 15; J: TRBJ2-5; size: -; D: TRBD1; V: TRBV11-2; DNA: TGTGCCAGCAGCTACGGGGACAGGGCTGGGGAGACCCAGTACTTC; CDR3: CASSYGDRAGETQYF
length: 14; J: TRBJ1-1; size: -; D: -; V: TRBV18; DNA: TGTGCCAGCTCACCGGCGCAGGGTTCCACTGAAGCTTTCTTT; CDR3: CASSPAQGSTEAFF
length: 16; J: TRBJ2-7; size: -; D: TRBD1; V: TRBV5-5; DNA: TGTGCCAGCAGCTTGGATATGGACAGGGCCAGCTACGAGCAGTACTTC; CDR3: CASSLDMDRASYEQYF
length: 15; J: TRBJ2-2; size: -; D: -; V: TRBV6-4; DNA: TGTGCCAGCAGTGAGGGGCCTGGCGGCACCGGGGAGCTGTTTTTT; CDR3: CASSEGPGGTGELFF
length: 16; J: TRBJ2-7; size: -; D: TRBD1; V: TRBV4-1; DNA: TGCGCCAGCAGTCTAGGACAGGGGTTTAGCTCCTACGAGCAGTACTTC; CDR3: CASSLGQGFSSYEQYF
length: 14; J: TRBJ1-1; size: -; D: -; V: TRBV4-3; DNA: TGCGCCAGCAGCCAAGATGCAGGCCTCACTGAAGCTTTCTTT; CDR3: CASSQDAGLTEAFF